The clone carrying this TCR beta chain has just a few counts. The authors reverse transcribed all of the isolated RNA, so sequencing captured expressed TCRB transcripts. Repertoires were generated with immunoSEQ multiplex PCR, while TCRdb's copy carries only in-frame clones and drops some. This sample carries 900,000 or so clones, roughly 15% of them seen once, and the ten largest clones take around 0.02%. V lost 3 bases and J lost 0, with 11 bases in between. The CDR3 extends over 16 amino acids. CDR1 is SEHNR and CDR2 is FQNEAQ in the germline V gene (reference sequence). The data derive from a study of beta chain features in type 1 diabetes.

The V gene is TRBV7-9, the J gene TRBJ1-4, with D possibly matching TRBD1 (5 bases). Sequencing was carried out using naive CD4+ T cells from blood. The sequence derives from a woman between 18 and 29 years old in good health. The CDR3 DNA follows: TGTGCCAGCAGCTTGCGGGGCTCGACAACTAATGAAAAACTGTTTTTT. Its protein is CASSLRGSTTNEKLFF. The variable domain in full, with the rest retrieved from reference TRBV7-9 and TRBJ1-4, is DTGVSQNPRHKITKRGQNVTFRCDPISEHNRLYWYRQTLGQGPEFLTYFQNEAQLEKSRLLSDRFSAERPKGSFSTLEIQRTEQGDSAMYLCASSLRGSTTNEKLFFGSGTQLSVL.